The TCR beta chain under discussion was sequenced for a study of T cell repertoires in cytomegalovirus infection. Study in general: Public TCR beta signature analysis indicated the presence of both CMV infection and matching HLA type. Findings and limits, study-wide: CMV-specific TCR beta clonotypes restricted by HLA-C dominated the ex vivo response. Individuals carrying CMV plus the relevant HLA were identified by cumulative frequency of public TCR beta families.

TCRdb fed the reads into MiXCR, producing one record per CDR3 protein. The sample includes around 550,000 distinct CDR3 sequences, approximately 26% seen only once; the top ten take roughly an eighth. Germline V gene lookup returns CDR1 MNHEY and CDR2 SMNVEV (reference sequence). This CDR3 has 14 residues. The ends were cut back, 3 bases at V and 6 bases at J, with 12 bases in the middle. This clonotype came up a few times. What it binds is not known. Sequenced input: PBMCs. The origin of this receptor is a human donor in good health (CMV status not recorded). Some clones in this sample may be carry-over from other donors' samples. The V and J genes are TRBV27 and TRBJ2-1, with D perhaps TRBD2 (5 bases). CDR3 DNA sequence: TGTGCCAGCAGTTTGCGGCTTCGGGGCAATGAGCAGTTCTTC. It encodes CASSLRLRGNEQFF.